This T cell receptor beta chain is drawn from a study of cytomegalovirus exposure and HLA in healthy donors. Points from the study as a whole: Many donors carried some public TCRs, although rarity characterized most TCR sequences.

Worth noting for this clone: Antigen specificity is unknown.

The ends were cut back, 0 bases at V and 5 bases at J, with 9 bases in the middle. The CDR3 totals 14 residues. CDR1 and CDR2 from the germline V gene are SGHRS and YFSETQ. Primers for the PCR totalled 60 Vbeta and 13 Jbeta. The protocol was immunoSEQ multiplex PCR, while the TCRdb copy is restricted to in-frame clones and leaves out a portion. Among under 200,000 clones listed, roughly four fifths were seen once. Material for sequencing was PBMCs. This sequence originates from a male donor in good health and CMV-seropositive. The V and J genes are TRBV5-1 and TRBJ2-1, with D perhaps TRBD2 (5 bases). CDR3 residues: CASSLGGLNNEQFF. The CDR3 DNA sequence: TGCGCCAGCAGCTTGGGCGGGCTCAACAATGAGCAGTTCTTC.